These T cell receptor beta chains were read from a single sample in a study of T cell responses to AZD1222 COVID-19 vaccine. Profiling relied on immunoSEQ multiplex PCR, and the TCRdb table lists in-frame clones only, not all of them. Of about 190,000 clones in the sample, about 92% are singletons; the top ten hold less than 4.5%. The specimen was peripheral blood, collected 28 days after the second dose of the MenACWY control vaccine. All receptors derive from an adult who received the MenACWY meningococcal vaccine as a control. Each CDR3 is given with its conserved first and last residue. The D gene is left open where the match is weak. Part of the rows lack a size; the others show once, few, many or a class for expanded clones.

>NA|TRBV6-5|TRBJ1-4|NA
TGTGCCAGCAGTTTGAGGAGCCTAGGAAAACTGTTTTTT
CASSLRSLGKLFF
>NA|TRBV5-1|TRBJ1-4|NA
TGCGCCAGCAGCTGGGGCGGGAATGAAAAACTGTTTTTT
CASSWGGNEKLFF
>NA|TRBV14|TRBJ1-6|NA
TGTGCCAGCAGCCAAGATCCAGCAGGGTTTTCACCCCTCCACTTT
CASSQDPAGFSPLHF
>NA|TRBV5-6|TRBJ1-3|NA
TGTGCCAGCATTCGCTGGGGGGCTCCGGGAAACACCATATATTTT
CASIRWGAPGNTIYF
>TRBD2|TRBV7-6|TRBJ2-1|NA
TGTGCCAGCAGCTTCCCCTCACTAGCGGGAGTTTCCTACAATGAGCAGTTCTTC
CASSFPSLAGVSYNEQFF
>NA|TRBV7-2|TRBJ1-2|NA
TGTGCCAGCAGCTTATTGGGGGACTATGGCTACACCTTC
CASSLLGDYGYTF
>NA|TRBV6-2/TRBV6-3|TRBJ1-1|few
TGTGCCAGCAGTTTTTTCTCGGTCGAGGGTAGAGCTTTCTTT
CASSFFSVEGRAFF
>TRBD1|TRBV5-6|TRBJ1-1|NA
TGTGCCAGCAGCTTGGGGGACAGCCGATCTTTGACGACTGAAGCTTTCTTT
CASSLGDSRSLTTEAFF
>NA|TRBV4-2|TRBJ1-1|NA
TGTGCCAGCAGCCAAGTGGATGTGAATACTGAAGCTTTCTTT
CASSQVDVNTEAFF
>NA|TRBV24-1|TRBJ1-5|NA
TGTGCCACCAGTGATTCTGGGGTGTACCAGCCCCAGCATTTT
CATSDSGVYQPQHF